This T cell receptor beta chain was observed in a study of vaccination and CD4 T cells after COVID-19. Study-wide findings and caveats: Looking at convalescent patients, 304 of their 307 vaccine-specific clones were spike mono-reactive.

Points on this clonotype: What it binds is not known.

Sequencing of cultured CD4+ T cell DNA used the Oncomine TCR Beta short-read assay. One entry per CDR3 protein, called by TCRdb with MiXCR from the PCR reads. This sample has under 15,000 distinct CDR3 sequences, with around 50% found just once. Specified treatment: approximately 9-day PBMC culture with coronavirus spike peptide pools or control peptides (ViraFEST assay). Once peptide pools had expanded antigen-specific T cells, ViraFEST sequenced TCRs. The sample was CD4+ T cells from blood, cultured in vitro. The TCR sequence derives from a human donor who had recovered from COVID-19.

The CDR3 nucleotides read TGTGCCAGCGCGTTTTCGGAAATTTACGAGCAGTACTTC. Protein: CASAFSEIYEQYF. The chain is built from TRBV21-1 and TRBJ2-7. TRBV21-1 is designated a pseudogene. The CDR3 length is 13 residues.